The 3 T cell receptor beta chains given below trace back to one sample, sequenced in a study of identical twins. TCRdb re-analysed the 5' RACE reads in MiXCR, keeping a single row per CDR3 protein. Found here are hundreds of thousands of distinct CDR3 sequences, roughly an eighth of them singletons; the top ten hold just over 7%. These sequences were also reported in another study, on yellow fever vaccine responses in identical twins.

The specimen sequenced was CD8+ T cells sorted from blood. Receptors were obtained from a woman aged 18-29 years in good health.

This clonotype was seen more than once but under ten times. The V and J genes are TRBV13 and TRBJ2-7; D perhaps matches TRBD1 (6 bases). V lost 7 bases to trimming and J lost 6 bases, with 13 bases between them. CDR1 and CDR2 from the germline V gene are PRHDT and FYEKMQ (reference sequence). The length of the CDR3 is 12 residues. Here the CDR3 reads CASNQQGTEQYF. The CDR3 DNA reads TGTGCCAGCAACCAACAGGGAACCGAGCAGTACTTC.

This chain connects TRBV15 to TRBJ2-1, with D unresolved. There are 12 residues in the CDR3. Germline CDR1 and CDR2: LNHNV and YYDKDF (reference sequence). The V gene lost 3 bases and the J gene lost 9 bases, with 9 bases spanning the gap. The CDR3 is CATSRVVGEQFF. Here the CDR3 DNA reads TGTGCCACCAGCAGGGTGGTAGGTGAGCAGTTCTTC.

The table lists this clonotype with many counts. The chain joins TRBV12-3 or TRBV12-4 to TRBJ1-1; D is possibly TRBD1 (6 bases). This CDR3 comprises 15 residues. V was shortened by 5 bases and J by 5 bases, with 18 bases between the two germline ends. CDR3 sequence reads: CASSPPQGAWTEAFF. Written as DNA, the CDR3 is TGTGCCAGCAGTCCGCCACAGGGTGCGTGGACTGAAGCTTTCTTT.